Included here is one T cell receptor (beta chain) sequence, with context. Its cognate antigen is unknown. CDR1 is DFQATT and CDR2 is SNEGSKA in the germline V gene (reference sequence). The CDR3 sequence is 11 residues long. Trimming took 3 bases from V and 6 from J, leaving 8 bases between them. These data are taken from a study of identical twins. Notes on the study in general: Cord blood beta clonotypes present at high abundance carried fewer insertions; no such pattern appeared in memory repertoires.

MiXCR was run by TCRdb on the 5' RACE reads, yielding one entry per CDR3 protein. The data contain 500,000 to 550,000 distinct CDR3 sequences, roughly a fifth of them singletons. The data also belong to a second study, concerning T cells expressing NK-cell markers.

What was sequenced was CD4+ T cells sorted from blood. The chain carries TRBV20-1 and TRBJ1-2; D unclear. The clonotype was recovered from a young woman in good health. The CDR3 region is CSASFQDGYTF. In DNA, the CDR3 is TGCAGTGCTAGCTTCCAGGATGGCTACACCTTC.